This TCR beta chain was documented in a study of human T cells and chemical hapten exposure (dated by TCRdb to the early 2020s). Regarding the complete study: For sensitization, 2% DPC in acetone was applied to a roughly 2 cm by roughly 2 cm area of upper inner arm skin. Libraries were pooled for sequencing, and per-sample TCR yields varied mainly because of small differences in library volumes within the pool. Alopecia areata with under or over 50% scalp involvement, alopecia totalis and alopecia universalis were represented in the patient cohort, which was mostly female. Peripheral blood TCR repertoire changes were tracked in vivo in alopecia patients during primary and secondary sensitization to the hapten diphenylcyclopropenone (DPC). Blood was sampled from patients pre-sensitization (week 0) and at 2, 6 and about 24 weeks after DPC sensitization. Roughly 30 alopecia patients provided blood for TCR sequencing at one to four time points (pre-sensitization, 2, 6 and 24 weeks). Patients additionally received weekly therapeutic DPC doses to the scalp throughout the roughly 25-week study period. Patch testing was done on the upper back using Finn chambers containing 0.01% DPC, and results were scored after 6 days according to International Contact Dermatitis Research Group standards.

The investigation overall reported the following: No change with DPC sensitization was found in the number of TCRs above 1 in 1000 frequency, and no evidence of global repertoire structure alterations was found. Patch test score correlated positively with the number of PT1 expanded TCRs, reaching significance at thresholds 8, 16 and 32 but not at 4. Repeated subsampling changed both the strength of the expansion versus patch-test correlation and the threshold at which that correlation became significant. Alopecia, a presumed autoimmune disease, was present in all patients, so the immune response of the patients might differ from that of healthy individuals. Significantly more large CDR3 similarity clusters were formed by expanded TCRs than by pre-sensitization or healthy control sets, consistent with antigen-driven responses.

From cysteine to phenylalanine, the CDR3 is 17 amino acids long. Only the CDR3 part of the read is kept: 51 bases, read in frame from the first base. Per the germline V gene, KGHDR is the CDR1 and SFDVKD is the CDR2. V is clipped by 4 bases and J by 6 bases, and the sequence between their germline boundaries is 21 bases long. Library construction relied on RACE. Sequencer: NextSeq 500. During library preparation, unique molecular identifiers were attached to individual cDNA molecules so that TCRs could be counted in a quantitative, reproducible way. For every blood RNA sample, sequencing covered both the TCR alpha and TCR beta chains. From the authors' description of their analysis: A median of about 89,000 TCRs per sample was observed, with a range of about 20,000 to 690,600. V, J and CDR3 annotation of the TCR reads was performed with the Decombinator software suite. For the PS versus PT1 abundance plots, all samples were subsampled to the same number of TCRs (28,000). TCRs were defined as expanded if absent before sensitization and observed at least eight times at the 2-week time point. TCRdb passed the public sequencing reads through fastp at Q25 and MiXCR, retaining productive beta sequences. Rows are unified per CDR3 protein, each entry keeping the most common DNA and genes. TCRdb's processing, not the study's, gives the V and J calls here. This sample gives tens of thousands of distinct CDR3 sequences in total; 11% of them show up just once. The ten largest clones take up under 5% of the sample.

This clonotype was seen many times. The antigen it recognizes is unknown. Per-base quality was not reported, and no clone a single base away is much larger than it. What the time point label conveys for this sample: pre-sensitization, week 0. The treatment or condition label for this specimen denotes: therapeutic diphenylcyclopropenone sensitization with weekly scalp DPC. Blood at each patch-test visit was drawn before the patch test was applied. To be eligible, patients had to be aged 18 to 70, diagnosed with alopecia and judged suitable for DPC therapy, while pregnant patients were excluded. Total RNA was isolated from unfractionated whole blood collected in Tempus Blood RNA tubes.

The V and J segments used are TRBV24-1 and TRBJ2-1; the best D guess is TRBD1, with 5 bases matching. This TCR was sampled from a woman aged 40 to 50 with alopecia areata. Some clones in this sample may be carry-over from other donors' samples. Source: whole blood, taken in connection with sensitization to the hapten diphenylcyclopropenone (DPC). The nucleotides read TGTGCCACCAGTGACCCCCTGGGGCCGCGGATCCGCAATGAGCAGTTCTTC. The translation is CATSDPLGPRIRNEQFF.